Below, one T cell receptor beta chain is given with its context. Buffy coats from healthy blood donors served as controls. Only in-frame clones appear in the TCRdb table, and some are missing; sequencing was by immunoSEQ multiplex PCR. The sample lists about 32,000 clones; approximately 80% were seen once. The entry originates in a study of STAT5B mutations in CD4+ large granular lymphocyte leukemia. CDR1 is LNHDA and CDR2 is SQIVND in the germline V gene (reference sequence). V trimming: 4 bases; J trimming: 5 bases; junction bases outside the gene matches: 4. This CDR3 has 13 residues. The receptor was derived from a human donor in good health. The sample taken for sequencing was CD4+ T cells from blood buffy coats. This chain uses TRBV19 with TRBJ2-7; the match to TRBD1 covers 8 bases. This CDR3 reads CASSRPGGNEQYF. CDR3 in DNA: TGTGCCAGTAGTAGGCCAGGGGGCAACGAGCAGTACTTC.